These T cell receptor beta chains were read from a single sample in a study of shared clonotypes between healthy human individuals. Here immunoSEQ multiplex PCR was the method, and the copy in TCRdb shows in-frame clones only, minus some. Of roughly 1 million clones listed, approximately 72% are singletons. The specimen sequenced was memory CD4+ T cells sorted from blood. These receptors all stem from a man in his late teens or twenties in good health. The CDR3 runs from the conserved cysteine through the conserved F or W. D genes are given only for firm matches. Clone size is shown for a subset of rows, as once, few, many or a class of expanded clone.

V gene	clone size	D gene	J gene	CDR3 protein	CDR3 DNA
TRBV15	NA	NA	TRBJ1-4	CATSRQIATNEKLFF	TGTGCCACCAGCAGACAGATCGCAACTAATGAAAAACTGTTTTTT
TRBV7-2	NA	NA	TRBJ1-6	CASSLVSGPNSPLHF	TGTGCCAGCAGCTTAGTGTCCGGCCCGAATTCACCCCTCCACTTT
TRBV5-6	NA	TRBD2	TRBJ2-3	CASSSGLAGELKQYF	TGTGCCAGCAGTTCTGGACTAGCGGGGGAGCTAAAGCAGTATTTT
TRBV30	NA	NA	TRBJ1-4	CAWSVGGGGEKLFF	TGTGCCTGGAGTGTTGGGGGGGGTGGTGAAAAACTGTTTTTT
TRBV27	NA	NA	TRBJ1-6	CASSNMNGGNNSPLHF	TGTGCCAGCAGCAATATGAACGGGGGGAATAATTCACCCCTCCACTTT
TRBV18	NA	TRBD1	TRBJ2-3	CASSPPDRYDTQYF	TGTGCCAGCTCACCACCGGACAGGTACGATACGCAGTATTTT
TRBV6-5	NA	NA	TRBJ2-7	CASSYRGGGSYEQYF	TGTGCCAGCAGTTACCGGGGAGGGGGTTCCTACGAGCAGTACTTC
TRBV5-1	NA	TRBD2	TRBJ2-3	CASSLAGLVGTDTQYF	TGCGCCAGCAGCTTGGCGGGACTAGTTGGGACAGATACGCAGTATTTT
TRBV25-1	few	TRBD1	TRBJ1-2	CASSEAGTVYGYTF	TGTGCCAGCAGCGAAGCCGGGACAGTCTATGGCTACACCTTC
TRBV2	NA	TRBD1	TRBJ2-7	CASSYGQGVREQYF	TGTGCCAGCAGCTACGGACAGGGGGTAAGGGAGCAGTACTTC
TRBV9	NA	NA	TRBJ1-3	CASSAANTIYF	TGTGCCAGCAGCGCCGCCAACACCATATATTTT
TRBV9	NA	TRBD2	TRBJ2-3	CASSVGRGRRPDTQYF	TGTGCCAGCAGCGTAGGTCGCGGGAGGAGGCCAGATACGCAGTATTTT
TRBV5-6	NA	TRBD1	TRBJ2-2	CASSLVRAGTGDTGELFF	TGTGCCAGCAGCTTGGTTAGAGCCGGGACAGGGGACACCGGGGAGCTGTTTTTT
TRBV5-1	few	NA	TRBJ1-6	CASSPAGVGNSPLHF	TGCGCCAGCAGCCCCGCAGGGGTGGGTAATTCACCCCTCCACTTT
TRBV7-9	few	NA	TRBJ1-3	CASSLAGTGNTIYF	TGTGCCAGCAGCTTAGCGGGGACTGGAAACACCATATATTTT
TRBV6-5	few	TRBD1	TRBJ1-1	CASSSPTGYNTEAFF	TGTGCCAGCAGTTCCCCGACAGGGTATAACACTGAAGCTTTCTTT
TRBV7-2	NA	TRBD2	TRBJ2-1	CASSLSGGLYNEQFF	TGTGCCAGCAGCTTAAGCGGGGGACTCTACAATGAGCAGTTCTTC
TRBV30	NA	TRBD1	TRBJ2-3	CAWRYRGRRDKQYF	TGTGCCTGGAGGTACAGGGGCCGCCGGGATAAGCAGTATTTT
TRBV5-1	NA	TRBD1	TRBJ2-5	CASSLPGGLGETQYF	TGCGCCAGCAGCTTGCCAGGGGGCCTGGGGGAGACCCAGTACTTC
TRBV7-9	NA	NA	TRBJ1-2	CASSLFGEYGYTF	TGTGCCAGCAGCTTATTTGGAGAGTATGGCTACACCTTC
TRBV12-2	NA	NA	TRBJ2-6	CASRIWTGEALTF	TGTGCAAGTCGCATATGGACAGGGGAGGCCCTGACTTTC
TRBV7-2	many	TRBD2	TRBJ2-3	CASSSGLRTTDTQYF	TGTGCCAGCAGCTCGGGACTACGCACTACAGATACGCAGTATTTT
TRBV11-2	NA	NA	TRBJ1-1	CASSLTGRNTEAFF	TGTGCCAGCAGCTTAACAGGGAGGAACACTGAAGCTTTCTTT
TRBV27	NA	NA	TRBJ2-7	CASSPPDEQYF	TGTGCCAGCAGTCCGCCCGACGAGCAGTACTTC
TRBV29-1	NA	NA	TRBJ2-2	CSVSFWANTGELFF	TGCAGCGTCTCCTTTTGGGCGAACACCGGGGAGCTGTTTTTT
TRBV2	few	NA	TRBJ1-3	CASKKGSGNTIYF	TGTGCCAGCAAGAAAGGGTCTGGAAACACCATATATTTT
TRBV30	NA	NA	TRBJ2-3	CAWGDQGDTQYF	TGTGCCTGGGGAGACCAGGGGGATACGCAGTATTTT
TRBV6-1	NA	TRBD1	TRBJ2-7	CASSAGTGVYEQYF	TGTGCCAGCAGTGCGGGGACAGGGGTCTACGAGCAGTACTTC
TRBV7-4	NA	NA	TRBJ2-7	CASSPTLEGPIGYEQYF	TGTGCCAGCAGCCCTACCCTTGAGGGGCCAATAGGCTACGAGCAGTACTTC
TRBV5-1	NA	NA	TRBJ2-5	CASSLGGGAQGETQYF	TGCGCCAGCAGCTTGGGTGGGGGGGCCCAAGGAGAGACCCAGTACTTC
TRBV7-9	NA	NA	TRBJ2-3	CASSLDTGTDTQYF	TGTGCCAGCAGCTTAGATACTGGGACAGATACGCAGTATTTT
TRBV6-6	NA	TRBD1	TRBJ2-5	CASSSGQVYGETQYF	TGTGCCAGCAGTTCAGGACAGGTCTACGGGGAGACCCAGTACTTC
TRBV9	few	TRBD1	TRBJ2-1	CASSVGPALGTGFNEQFF	TGTGCCAGCAGCGTAGGTCCGGCCCTCGGGACAGGGTTTAATGAGCAGTTCTTC
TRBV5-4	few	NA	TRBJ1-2	CASSSPGQLANYGYTF	TGTGCCAGCAGCTCGCCCGGACAGCTAGCTAACTATGGCTACACCTTC
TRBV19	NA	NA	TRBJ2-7	CASSTGPGGTYEQYF	TGTGCCAGTAGCACTGGGCCTGGGGGAACCTACGAGCAGTACTTC
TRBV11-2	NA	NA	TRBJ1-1	CASSSQGLNTEAFF	TGTGCCAGCAGCTCCCAGGGGTTGAACACTGAAGCTTTCTTT
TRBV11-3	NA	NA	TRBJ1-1	CASSPFGGTEAFF	TGTGCCAGCAGCCCCTTTGGGGGCACTGAAGCTTTCTTT
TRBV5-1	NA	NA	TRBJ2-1	CASSRLSGQMTYNEQFF	TGCGCCAGCAGCCGGTTGAGTGGACAGATGACCTACAATGAGCAGTTCTTC
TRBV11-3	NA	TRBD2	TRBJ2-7	CASSRAGSGKQYF	TGTGCCAGCAGCCGAGCGGGATCGGGTAAGCAGTACTTC
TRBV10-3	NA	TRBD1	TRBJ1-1	CAISEGQGETEAFF	TGTGCCATCAGTGAAGGGCAGGGGGAAACTGAAGCTTTCTTT
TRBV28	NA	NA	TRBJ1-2	CASRMGGDGYTF	TGTGCCAGCAGGATGGGGGGGGATGGCTACACCTTC
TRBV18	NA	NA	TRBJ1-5	CASSPTASNQPQHF	TGTGCCAGCTCACCTACAGCTTCTAATCAGCCCCAGCATTTT
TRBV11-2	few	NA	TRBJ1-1	CASSSTSGTINTEAFF	TGTGCCAGCAGCTCTACTTCCGGGACAATTAACACTGAAGCTTTCTTT
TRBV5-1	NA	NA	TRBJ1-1	CASSLVWGENTEAFF	TGCGCCAGCAGCTTGGTTTGGGGGGAGAACACTGAAGCTTTCTTT
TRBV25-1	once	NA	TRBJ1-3	CASASARSGNTIYF	TGTGCCAGCGCAAGTGCCCGCTCTGGAAACACCATATATTTT
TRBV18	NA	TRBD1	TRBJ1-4	CASSPNGQGMNEKLFF	TGTGCCAGCTCACCCAACGGACAGGGGATGAATGAAAAACTGTTTTTT
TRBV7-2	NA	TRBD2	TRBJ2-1	CASSLELTGGGRAGFF	TGTGCCAGCAGCTTAGAACTAACTGGTGGCGGGAGGGCCGGGTTCTTC
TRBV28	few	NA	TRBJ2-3	CASTKKYTDTQYF	TGTGCCAGCACCAAAAAGTACACAGATACGCAGTATTTT